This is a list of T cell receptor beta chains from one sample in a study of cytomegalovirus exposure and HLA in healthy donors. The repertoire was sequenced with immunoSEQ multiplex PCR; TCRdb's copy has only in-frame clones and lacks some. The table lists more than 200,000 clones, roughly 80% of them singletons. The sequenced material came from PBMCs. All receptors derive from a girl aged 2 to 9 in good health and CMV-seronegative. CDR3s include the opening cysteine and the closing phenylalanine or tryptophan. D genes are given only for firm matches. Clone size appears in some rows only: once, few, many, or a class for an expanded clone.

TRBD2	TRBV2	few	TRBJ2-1	TGTGCCAGCAGTGAAGCCCGTGGGCTAGCGGGAACGACTACTTACAATGAGCAGTTCTTC	CASSEARGLAGTTTYNEQFF
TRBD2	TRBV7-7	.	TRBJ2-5	TGTGCCAGCAGCTCGGGACTAGAAGAGACCCAGTACTTC	CASSSGLEETQYF
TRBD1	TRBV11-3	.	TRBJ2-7	TGTGCCAGCAGCTTAGCCGGGGACAGTACCTACGAGCAGTACTTC	CASSLAGDSTYEQYF
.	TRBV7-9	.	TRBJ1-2	TGTGCCAGCGAGGGGAGGTCCGATGGCTACACCTTC	CASEGRSDGYTF
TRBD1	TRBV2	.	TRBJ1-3	TGTGCCAGCTGGGAGGGACAGGGGGAGGTCGGAAACACCATATATTTT	CASWEGQGEVGNTIYF
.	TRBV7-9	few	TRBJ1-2	TGTGCCAGCAGCTTAACGCGGGAGGACCGGGGCTACACCTTC	CASSLTREDRGYTF
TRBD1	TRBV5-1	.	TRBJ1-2	TGCGCCAGCAGCTTGGGGACAGGGTCTAGAGGCTACACCTTC	CASSLGTGSRGYTF
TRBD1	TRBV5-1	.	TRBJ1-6	TGCGCCAGCAGCAAGACAGGGCCAAGCTCCTATAATTCACCCCTCCACTTT	CASSKTGPSSYNSPLHF
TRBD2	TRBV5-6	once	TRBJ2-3	TGTGCCAGCAGCCCCTGGGCTAGCGGGGCAGATACGCAGTATTTT	CASSPWASGADTQYF
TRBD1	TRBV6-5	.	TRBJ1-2	TGTGCCAGCTACAGGGGGCAGGGTGGCTACACCTTC	CASYRGQGGYTF
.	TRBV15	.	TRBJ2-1	TGTGCCACCAGCCAACGACTCGTAGTGGCTGAGCAGTTCTTC	CATSQRLVVAEQFF
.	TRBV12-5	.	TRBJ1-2	TGTGCTAGTTCAGCGGGGCCAGCTAACTATGGCTACACCTTC	CASSAGPANYGYTF
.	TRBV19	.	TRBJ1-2	TGTGCCAGTAGTATAGTAACCAGTTTGGCTTATTATGGCTACACCTTC	CASSIVTSLAYYGYTF
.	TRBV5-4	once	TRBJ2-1	TGTGCCAGCAGCTTCTCTGTGGAGGGTGAGCAGTTCTTC	CASSFSVEGEQFF
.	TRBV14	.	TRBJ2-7	TGTGCCAGCAGCCAAGGCGCAATTTCTACTACCTACGAGCAGTACTTC	CASSQGAISTTYEQYF
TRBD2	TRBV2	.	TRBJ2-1	TGTGCCAGCAGTGGACTAGCGGATAATAAGTGGCAGTTCTTC	CASSGLADNKWQFF
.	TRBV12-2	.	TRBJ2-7	TGTGCAAGTCGCTCGTCACTCTCCTACGAGCAGTACTTC	CASRSSLSYEQYF
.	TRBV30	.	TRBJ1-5	TGTGCCTGGAGTGCCAACCACCAGGGGCCCCAGCATTTT	CAWSANHQGPQHF
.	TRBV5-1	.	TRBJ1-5	TGCGCCAGCGCTAATAATCAGCCCCAGCATTTT	CASANNQPQHF
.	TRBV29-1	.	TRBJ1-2	TGCAGCGTTGAAGATTACATGGGGGGCTATGGCTACACCTTC	CSVEDYMGGYGYTF
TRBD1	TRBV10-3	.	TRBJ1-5	TGTGCCATCAGTGCCGAGAGGACAGGTTCCTATCAGCCCCAGCATTTT	CAISAERTGSYQPQHF
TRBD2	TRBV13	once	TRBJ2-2	TGTGCCAGCAGCCGAAACACGTGGACTAGCGAGTCCGGGGAGCTGTTTTTT	CASSRNTWTSESGELFF
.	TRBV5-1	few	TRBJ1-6	TGCGCCAGAGCTCTGGAATTCAGGTTTATTGATTCACCCCTCCACTTT	CARALEFRFIDSPLHF
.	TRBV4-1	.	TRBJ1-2	TGCGCCAGCAGCTCGGGACTTTCACTATTTTCTAACTATGGCTACACCTTC	CASSSGLSLFSNYGYTF
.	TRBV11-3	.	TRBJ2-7	TGTGCCAGCAGCTTATCGTTCGGGGTCGAGCAGTACTTC	CASSLSFGVEQYF
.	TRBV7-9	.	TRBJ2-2	TGTTCCAGCACTGTCGGAGGGCCCGGGGAGCTGTTTTTT	CSSTVGGPGELFF
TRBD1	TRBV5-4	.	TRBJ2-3	TGTGCCAGCAGCCCCCGACAGGGGGCGGATACGCAGTATTTT	CASSPRQGADTQYF
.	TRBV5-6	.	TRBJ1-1	TGTGCCAGCAGCAGACAGGTCCGCGACACTGAAGCTTTCTTT	CASSRQVRDTEAFF
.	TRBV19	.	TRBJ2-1	TGTGCCAGTAAAGTATATCGAGGGAGGGTCGGGGGCGAGCAGTTCTTC	CASKVYRGRVGGEQFF
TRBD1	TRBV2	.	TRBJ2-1	TGTGCCAACGGACAGGGGGGGCCCTACAATGAGCAGTTCTTC	CANGQGGPYNEQFF
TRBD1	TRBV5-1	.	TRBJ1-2	TGCGCCAGCAGCTTGGATGGGAGACAGGGTACCGAAGGGCGGCCTGGCTACACCTTC	CASSLDGRQGTEGRPGYTF
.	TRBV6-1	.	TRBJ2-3	TGTGCCAGCAGTGCCGCCGGGTTCCCTTACCCCACAGATACGCAGTATTTT	CASSAAGFPYPTDTQYF
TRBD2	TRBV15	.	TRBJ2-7	TGTGCCACCAGCGTCCGGCCAGGCGGGGGCCGGGAGGGAGAGCAGTACTTC	CATSVRPGGGREGEQYF
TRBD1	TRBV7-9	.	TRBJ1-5	TGTGCCAGCAGCCGGGGACAGAGCAATCAGCCCCAGCATTTT	CASSRGQSNQPQHF
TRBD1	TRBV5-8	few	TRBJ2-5	TGTGCCAGCCGGGGGACAGGGGGCATGAGGGAGACCCAGTACTTC	CASRGTGGMRETQYF
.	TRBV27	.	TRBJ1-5	TGTGCCAGCAGTTATTCCGGGGGGAGCAATCAGCCCCAGCATTTT	CASSYSGGSNQPQHF
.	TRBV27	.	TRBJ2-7	TGTGCCAGCAGTCCCCCCCTAGGCGGGAAGGGCCCCTACGAGCAGTACTTC	CASSPPLGGKGPYEQYF
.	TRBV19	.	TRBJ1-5	TGTGCCACCAACGTGGGGGGAATAGAGCCCCAGCATTTT	CATNVGGIEPQHF
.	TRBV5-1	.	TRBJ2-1	TGCGCCAGCAGCTTGGGGGGCCAGGCGACCAATGAGCAGTTCTTC	CASSLGGQATNEQFF
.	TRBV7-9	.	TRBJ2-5	TGTTCCAGCAGAGACAGGTTGCAGGAGACCCAGTACTTC	CSSRDRLQETQYF
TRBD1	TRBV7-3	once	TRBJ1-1	TGTGCCAGCAGCTTACAGGGGGGAGGCTCTATGAACACTGAAGCTTTCTTT	CASSLQGGGSMNTEAFF
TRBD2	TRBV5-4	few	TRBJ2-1	TGTGCCAGCAGCTTGTGGGAGGGAAACAATGAGCAGTTCTTC	CASSLWEGNNEQFF
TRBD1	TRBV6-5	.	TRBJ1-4	TGTGCCAGCAGTTACTCGAGTGGGACAGGGGATGAAAAACTGTTTTTT	CASSYSSGTGDEKLFF
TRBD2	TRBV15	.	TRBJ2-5	TGTGCCACCAGCGACGCAGCGGGGGCCTGGCCGGCGGACCAGTACTTC	CATSDAAGAWPADQYF